This TCR beta chain is from a study of OX40 agonist ivuxolimab in advanced cancers. Study-wide background: A mean age of about 56 years, range roughly 20 to 80, was recorded, and 70% to 85% were male.

This clone was seen only once. Its antigen is still unknown. Other DNA sequences from this sample encode an identical CDR3 as well. Patients had blood sampled at baseline and again on cycle 4 day 1 and cycle 7 day 1. This CDR3 has 12 residues. With 3 bases removed from V and 4 bases from J, the gap between germline ends came to 4 bases. Germline CDR1 is PRHDT and CDR2 is FYEKMQ (reference sequence). Study-level points and caveats: Low normalized T-cell clonal expansion also characterized some of the nonresponders.

The data were produced by immunoSEQ multiplex PCR, yet TCRdb's version contains in-frame clones alone and is incomplete. The sample shows just over 90,000 clones, under 95% of them seen only once. This TCR was sampled from an adult with an advanced solid tumor such as melanoma, head and neck, liver or kidney cancer. The sample here was CD4+ or CD8+ T cells sorted from blood, taken in a trial of the OX40 agonist ivuxolimab. The chain joins TRBV13 to TRBJ1-5; D is uncertain. The CDR3 DNA is TGTGCCAGCAGCTTCTCTAATCAGCCCCAGCATTTT. Translating it yields CASSFSNQPQHF.